This T cell receptor beta chain was recorded in a study of cytomegalovirus exposure and HLA in healthy donors. A few counts support this clone. PCR primers comprised 60 Vbeta and 13 Jbeta primers. TCRdb keeps only in-frame clones here, not all; method: immunoSEQ multiplex PCR. The repertoire includes around 150,000 clones, 60% to 80% of them detected once, and approximately 1.3% sits in the top ten. The CDR3 is 15 amino acids. Trimming at V came to 6 bases and at J to 2 bases, leaving 6 bases not matched to a gene. CDR1 is SNHLY and CDR2 is FYNNEI in the germline V gene. The sequence was obtained from a man aged 60 to 75 in good health and CMV-seronegative. The V call is TRBV2, the J call TRBJ2-5; 10 nucleotides match TRBD2. The sample comprised PBMCs. The CDR3 coding sequence is TGTGCCAGCAGACCTAGCGGGAGTAGGCAAGAGACCCAGTACTTC. Protein sequence: CASRPSGSRQETQYF. Together with reference TRBV2 and TRBJ2-5, the CDR3 gives the full variable domain: EPEVTQTPSHQVTQMGQEVILRCVPISNHLYFYWYRQILGQKVEFLVSFYNNEISEKSEIFDDQFSVERPDGSNFTLKIRSTKLEDSAMYFCASRPSGSRQETQYFGPGTRLLVL.